This T cell receptor (beta chain) was profiled in a study of T cell responses to AZD1222 COVID-19 vaccine. Broader study findings: Clonal diversity may have been underestimated, and the donors were mostly white British, with more females than males.

In the case of this clone: What it binds is unknown.

Method: immunoSEQ multiplex PCR; TCRdb's copy keeps in-frame clones and lacks some. The profile shows fewer than 150,000 clones, around 90% of them singletons. Trimming shortened V by 3 bases and J by 2 bases, and 7 bases separated the two germline ends. The V gene's germline CDR1 is MNHEY and CDR2 SMNVEV (reference sequence). The length of the CDR3 is 13 residues. This TCR came from an adult who received the AZD1222 COVID-19 vaccine. The sequencing used peripheral blood, collected 28 days after the second AZD1222 dose. V usage is TRBV27 and J usage is TRBJ2-5; D ambiguous. In DNA form, the CDR3 reads TGTGCCAGCAGTTTGTCGGCTCAAGAGACCCAGTACTTC. Translated, it gives CASSLSAQETQYF.